This T cell receptor (beta chain) was retrieved from a study of tumor-infiltrating lymphocytes in primary liver carcinoma. Using a constant-region primer together with ProtoScript II reverse transcriptase, TCR beta cDNA was made from 450 to 600 ng of total RNA. TCR beta libraries came from three nested multiplex PCR rounds using slightly modified ARM-PCR. A C-beta reverse primer and TRBV1-TRBV30 forward primers served in each of the first two PCR rounds, at approximately 10 cycles apiece. TCRdb used MiXCR to reprocess the multiplex PCR reads, holding one entry per CDR3 protein. In the table there are under 150,000 distinct CDR3 sequences, about two thirds of which are singletons. Unsorted bulk tissue, roughly 20-34 mg of it, served as the source for co-extraction of RNA and DNA. The V gene's germline CDR1 is KGHDR and CDR2 SFDVKD. Between the trimmed V and J ends, which lost 12 bases and 1 base, there was a span of 14 bases. CDR3 length: 14 residues.

The TCR comes from a woman between 55 and 75 years old with primary liver carcinoma and hepatitis B virus infection. The source material was tumor-adjacent normal liver tissue. The genes are TRBV24-1 and TRBJ2-2; D remains unclear. CDR3 in amino acids: CAAKETGNTGELFF. CDR3 DNA: TGTGCCGCCAAGGAGACCGGGAACACCGGGGAGCTGTTTTTT.